The next 32 T cell receptor beta chains were all read from a single sample in a study of T cell repertoires in cytomegalovirus infection. TCRdb re-analysed the reads in MiXCR, keeping a single row per CDR3 protein. The table lists around 110,000 distinct CDR3 sequences, over 9% of them singletons. These TCRs' antigens remain unknown. Material: PBMCs, sequenced either directly or after in vitro stimulation (not recorded which). The receptors come from a human donor in good health (CMV status not recorded). Some clones in this sample may be carry-over from other donors' samples.

The chain links TRBV27 to TRBJ2-5; 8 bases are shared with TRBD2. The CDR3 covers 14 residues. Germline V lookup: CDR1 MNHEY, CDR2 SMNVEV (reference sequence). Trimming cost V 6 bases and J 4 bases; bases outside gene matches: 7. CDR3 sequence (DNA): TGTGCCAGCAGACCCGTGGCGGGAGGAGAGACCCAGTACTTC. It encodes CASRPVAGGETQYF.

This clonotype occurred a few times. The chain is built from TRBV30 and TRBJ1-2, with unresolved D. In germline, CDR1 is GTSNPN, CDR2 SVGIG (reference sequence). The V gene lost 4 bases and the J gene lost 4 bases, with 16 bases spanning the gap. CDR3 size: 14 residues. CDR3 sequence reads: CAWTALGIPYGYTF. The CDR3 bases are TGTGCCTGGACTGCCCTTGGGATCCCCTATGGCTACACCTTC.

This clonotype was counted at least ten times. This chain joins TRBV14 and TRBJ1-6; D unclear. The germline gives CDR1 SGHDN, CDR2 FVKESK. This CDR3 is built from 15 residues. Trimming pared 4 bases from V and 7 bases from J, leaving 14 bases between. CDR3 amino acids: CASSPDRGLNSPLHF. DNA for the CDR3: TGTGCCAGCAGCCCAGACCGGGGATTAAATTCACCCCTCCACTTT.

This clonotype turned up a few times. The rearrangement links TRBV7-9 to TRBJ1-5; D call uncertain. V lost 1 base and J 6 bases, leaving 10 bases between the germline ends. Germline V gives CDR1 SEHNR, CDR2 FQNEAQ (reference sequence). The CDR3 loop spans 14 amino acids. The CDR3 bases are TGTGCCAGCAGCTTAGTCGACGGGTCTCAGCCCCAGCATTTT. Amino acid sequence: CASSLVDGSQPQHF.

This clonotype was seen a handful of times. The chain recombines TRBV12-3 or TRBV12-4 with TRBJ2-4; 7 bases fit TRBD2. CDR3 length equals 14 residues. V shed 5 bases, J shed 8 bases, and the junction held 9 bases outside the gene matches. In nucleotides, the CDR3 is TGTGCCAGCAGTCTCGCGGGAGTCGGCGACATTCAGTACTTC. Translating gives CASSLAGVGDIQYF.

The rearrangement uses TRBV7-6 and TRBJ1-3; 8 nucleotides match TRBD1. The CDR3 runs to 16 residues. V was clipped by 5 bases and J by 0 bases; unmatched bases: 6. CDR1 and CDR2 (germline): SGHVS, FNYEAQ. The CDR3 nucleotides read TGTGCCAGCAGCCCCCGGGACAGGAGCTCTGGAAACACCATATATTTT. Residues: CASSPRDRSSGNTIYF.

This clonotype was recorded a few times. This rearrangement joins TRBV12-3 or TRBV12-4 to TRBJ2-2, with D unclear. V shed 6 bases and J shed 2 bases, with 10 bases lying between them. CDR3 length: 14 residues. The CDR3 nucleotides are TGTGCCAGCAGGCGGCAAGATAACACCGGGGAGCTGTTTTTT. Protein: CASRRQDNTGELFF.

This clonotype turned up a few times. J is TRBJ2-1 and V is TRBV7-2; TRBD2 matches at 7 bases. CDR1 is SGHTA and CDR2 is FQGNSA in the germline V gene. This CDR3 is built from 16 residues. Trimming took 7 bases from V and 7 from J; bases not matched to a gene: 16. For the CDR3, the DNA is TGTGCCAGCACCCCCCCACCGGGCGGGAGCATAAATGAGCAGTTCTTC. It is translated as CASTPPPGGSINEQFF.

This clonotype was seen more than once but under ten times. The rearrangement links TRBV7-2 to TRBJ2-5; 12 bases fit TRBD1. The J segment lost 5 bases and the V segment lost 2 bases, leaving 9 bases of the junction unmatched. This CDR3 spans 17 amino acids. Per germline, CDR1 SGHTA and CDR2 FQGNSA. DNA for the CDR3: TGTGCCAGCAGCTTACGGACCGGGACAGGGGGCCGGGAGACCCAGTACTTC. Translation: CASSLRTGTGGRETQYF. Looking up the rest from reference TRBV7-2 and TRBJ2-5 gives the full variable domain: GAGVSQSPSNKVTEKGKDVELRCDPISGHTALYWYRQSLGQGLEFLIYFQGNSAPDKSGLPSDRFSAERTGGSVSTLTIQRTQQEDSAVYLCASSLRTGTGGRETQYFGPGTRLLVL.

This clonotype was counted at least ten times. This chain links TRBV27 with TRBJ2-3; D unclear. The CDR3 runs to 14 residues. Germline assignment: CDR1 MNHEY and CDR2 SMNVEV (reference sequence). Deletions cut 5 bases from V and 0 bases from J, with 9 bases between. The CDR3 DNA follows: TGTGCCAGCAGTAAAGGTCCTAGCACAGATACGCAGTATTTT. It yields the protein CASSKGPSTDTQYF.

The chain has TRBV7-6 and TRBJ1-1, with D maybe TRBD1 (6 bases). Germline V CDR1 and CDR2: SGHVS, FNYEAQ. CDR3 length equals 10 residues. The V end was cut by 11 bases, the J end by 5 bases, with 9 bases between. The CDR3 is CAERGTEAFF. DNA of the CDR3: TGTGCCGAAAGGGGGACTGAAGCTTTCTTT.

V is TRBV18 and J is TRBJ2-7; perhaps TRBD1 as D (5 bases). The V end lost 4 bases, the J end lost 5 bases, and 12 bases lay between the germline ends. Germline-derived CDR1 and CDR2 are KGHSH and LQKENI. This CDR3 is 13 amino acids long. In nucleotides, the CDR3 is TGTGCCAGCTCACGCACAACCAGGGACGAGCAGTACTTC. Protein: CASSRTTRDEQYF.

In this sample, this clonotype turned up many times. The chain couples TRBV19 to TRBJ1-5; D not certain. The V gene lost 7 bases and the J gene lost 0 bases, with 16 bases spanning the gap. CDR1 and CDR2 (germline): LNHDA, SQIVND (reference sequence). The CDR3 length is 16 residues. This CDR3 reads CASNTGQEYSNQPQHF. The CDR3, as DNA: TGTGCCAGTAATACGGGTCAGGAGTATAGCAATCAGCCCCAGCATTTT.

This clonotype occurred many times. The gene calls are TRBV7-9 and TRBJ2-5, with TRBD1 identical over 8 bases. CDR1 is SEHNR and CDR2 is FQNEAQ in the germline V gene (reference sequence). V was pared by 5 bases and J by 2 bases, with 4 bases of the junction left unmatched. The CDR3 runs to 14 residues. CDR3 nucleotide sequence: TGTGCCAGCAGCCCGTACAGGGGGCAAGAGACCCAGTACTTC. As protein: CASSPYRGQETQYF.

Turning to this clonotype: A read error may explain this, as a much larger clone is one base away. No conserved phenylalanine or tryptophan is present at the end of the CDR3, so a read error is the likely explanation. The V call is TRBV6-5, the J call TRBJ2-1; D possibly corresponds to TRBD2 (6 bases). Germline V gene lookup returns CDR1 MNHEY and CDR2 SVGAGI. V shed 2 bases and J shed 5 bases, with 19 bases lying between them. This CDR3 is built from 17 residues. CDR3 nucleotide sequence: TGTGCCAGCAGTTACCACTTGGGACTTTCCCGGGACAATGAGCAGTTCCTC. Amino acid sequence: CASSYHLGLSRDNEQFL.

This chain links TRBV12-3 or TRBV12-4 with TRBJ2-2; perhaps D is TRBD1 or TRBD2 (5 bases each). The V gene lost 8 bases and the J gene lost 5 bases, with 21 bases spanning the gap. The CDR3 length is 16 residues. The CDR3 region has the DNA TGTGCCAGCCCCCGACCGGGACGAAAAGGTACCGGGGAGCTGTTTTTT. Amino acids: CASPRPGRKGTGELFF.

This clonotype was seen at least ten times. The chain uses TRBV7-8 and TRBJ2-5; tentative D call: TRBD2 (6 bases). Trimming left V 5 bases short and J 5 bases short, with 15 bases between. The germline CDR1 and CDR2 sequences are SGHVS and FQNEAQ. There are 14 residues in the CDR3. CDR3 residues: CASSQGGAAETQYF. The CDR3 region has the DNA TGTGCCAGCAGCCAGGGCGGGGCCGCTGAGACCCAGTACTTC.

This sequence joins TRBV20-1 and TRBJ1-6; the D gene is possibly TRBD1 (6 bases). Trimming stripped 1 base from V and 10 bases from J, with 14 bases between. This CDR3 is 14 amino acids long. CDR1 and CDR2 (germline): DFQATT, SNEGSKA (reference sequence). In DNA form, the CDR3 reads TGCAGTGCTAGAGCCGGGGGGCCCAGGTCACCCCTCCACTTT. Protein product: CSARAGGPRSPLHF.

In this sample, this clonotype turned up a few times. The chain joins TRBV6-6 to TRBJ2-5, with TRBD2 matching over 7 bases. Germline V CDR1 and CDR2: MNHNY, SVGAGI (reference sequence). There are 15 residues in the CDR3. With 5 bases clipped from V and 2 bases from J, the junction kept 8 bases outside the gene matches. CDR3 coding DNA: TGTGCCAGCAGTATCGTCGCGGGAGAGCAAGAGACCCAGTACTTC. This sequence encodes CASSIVAGEQETQYF.

This clonotype was picked up many times. The rearrangement joins TRBV9 to TRBJ2-5; D remains ambiguous. The V end lost 3 bases, the J end lost 0 bases, and 6 bases lay between the germline ends. Germline CDR1 and CDR2: SGDLS and YYNGEE. The CDR3 has 13 amino acids. CDR3 DNA: TGTGCCAGCAGCGGGAAGAACCAAGAGACCCAGTACTTC. Encoded protein: CASSGKNQETQYF.

This clonotype was found a few times. J is TRBJ1-1 and V is TRBV20-1, with D possibly TRBD1 on 6 matching bases. CDR3 length: 15 amino acids. CDR1 and CDR2 (germline): DFQATT, SNEGSKA (reference sequence). Trimming took 1 base from V and 1 from J, leaving 13 bases between them. This CDR3 reads CSARAVGHANTEAFF. In DNA, the CDR3 is TGCAGTGCTAGAGCCGTGGGACATGCGAACACTGAAGCTTTCTTT.

The chain recombines TRBV9 with TRBJ2-7; D remains unclear. The CDR3 is 14 amino acids. The ends were cut back, 4 bases at V and 6 bases at J, with 17 bases in the middle. The germline V gene encodes CDR1 SGDLS and CDR2 YYNGEE. The CDR3 reads CASSPNFGPREQYF. DNA of the CDR3: TGTGCCAGCAGCCCTAATTTTGGGCCGCGCGAGCAGTACTTC.

This clonotype was detected ten times or more. The V and J genes are TRBV7-2 and TRBJ2-2, with D hard to call. Germline values: CDR1 SGHTA, CDR2 FQGNSA. V was cut by 1 base and J by 7 bases, with 13 bases left in between. This CDR3 is 15 amino acids long. The DNA of the CDR3 is TGTGCCAGCAGCTTAGGAGAGTGGGCCGTCGGGGAGCTGTTTTTT. Its translation is CASSLGEWAVGELFF.

This clonotype was counted at least ten times. J is TRBJ2-7 and V is TRBV2; D is possibly TRBD2 (5 bases). The CDR3 is 15 amino acids. CDR1 SNHLY and CDR2 FYNNEI come from the germline V gene. V was shortened by 6 bases and J by 2 bases, with 17 bases between the two germline ends. The CDR3, as DNA: TGTGCCAGCAGCCCCTCGATGGCGGGTGCCTACGAGCAGTACTTC. Amino acid sequence: CASSPSMAGAYEQYF.

This chain joins TRBV14 and TRBJ1-1; 8 nucleotides align to TRBD1. V dropped 4 bases and J dropped 10; count of bases not matched to a gene: 11. CDR1 and CDR2 from the germline V gene are SGHDN and FVKESK. The CDR3 has 14 residues. Written as DNA, the CDR3 is TGTGCCAGCAGCCTCAATGTCGGACAGGGCCCAGCTTTCTTT. It codes for CASSLNVGQGPAFF.

This clonotype was counted a few times. The J gene is TRBJ2-3, the V gene TRBV19, with 7 bases lining up with TRBD2. The CDR3 runs 16 residues. V lost 0 bases to trimming and J lost 3 bases; unmatched junction nucleotides: 6. Germline V gene data show CDR1 as LNHDA and CDR2 as SQIVND (reference sequence). In nucleotides, the CDR3 is TGTGCCAGTAGTATAGATTCTCGCGGGAGAACAGATACGCAGTATTTT. Encoded protein: CASSIDSRGRTDTQYF.

This chain connects TRBV27 to TRBJ1-2; the D gene is possibly TRBD1 (5 bases). V dropped 0 bases and J dropped 5 bases, with 13 bases sitting between them. Germline V gene sequence: CDR1 MNHEY, CDR2 SMNVEV (reference sequence). The CDR3 extends over 15 amino acids. The CDR3 is CASSLSGGTVYGYTF. The CDR3 DNA reads as TGTGCCAGCAGTTTATCCGGGGGGACCGTTTATGGCTACACCTTC.

This clonotype was counted at least ten times. The genes are TRBV7-3 and TRBJ2-3; TRBD1 might be the D (5 bases). The CDR3 extends over 13 amino acids. Trimming removed 3 bases from V and 4 bases from J, with 8 bases in between. The germline V gene encodes CDR1 SGHTA and CDR2 FQGTGA. CDR3: CASSLLGADTQYF. The CDR3 region has the DNA TGTGCCAGCAGCTTGCTAGGGGCAGATACGCAGTATTTT.

This clonotype was counted at least ten times. This rearrangement joins TRBV4-3 to TRBJ2-3, with a tentative D call TRBD1 (7 bases). The CDR3 extends over 15 amino acids. CDR1 is LGHNA, CDR2 YSLEER, per germline. Trimming pared 1 base from V and 3 bases from J, leaving 11 bases between. The CDR3 region is CASSQGRGRTDTQYF. CDR3 bases: TGCGCCAGCAGCCAAGGGAGGGGGCGAACAGATACGCAGTATTTT.

This clonotype was seen only a few times. V gene TRBV5-8 combines with J gene TRBJ1-6; possibly TRBD1 for D (5 bases). Trimming took 0 bases from V and 5 from J, leaving 6 bases between them. From germline, CDR1 is SGHTS and CDR2 YDEGEE. CDR3 length equals 14 residues. CDR3 nucleotide sequence: TGTGCCAGCAGCTTGGGGGGGGATAATTCACCCCTCCACTTT. Encoded protein: CASSLGGDNSPLHF.

This clonotype has a count of ten or more. V is TRBV11-2 and J is TRBJ2-1; D not certain. CDR1 and CDR2 (germline): SGHAT, FQNNGV. Trimming shortened V by 1 base and J by 2 bases, and 9 bases separated the two germline ends. The CDR3 runs to 15 residues. CDR3 sequence: CASSLVRSPYNEQFF. The CDR3 nucleotides read TGTGCCAGCAGCTTAGTACGGTCCCCCTACAATGAGCAGTTCTTC.

This clonotype was seen more than once but under ten times. V usage is TRBV6-4 and J usage is TRBJ2-3; 10 positions agree with TRBD1. CDR3 size: 16 residues. V trimming: 2 bases; J trimming: 5 bases; junction bases outside the gene matches: 7. Germline CDR1 reads MRHNA; CDR2 reads SNTAGT. In nucleotides, the CDR3 is TGTGCCAGCAGTGACCCGGGACAGGGGTCGGGAGATACGCAGTATTTT. Translating it yields CASSDPGQGSGDTQYF.